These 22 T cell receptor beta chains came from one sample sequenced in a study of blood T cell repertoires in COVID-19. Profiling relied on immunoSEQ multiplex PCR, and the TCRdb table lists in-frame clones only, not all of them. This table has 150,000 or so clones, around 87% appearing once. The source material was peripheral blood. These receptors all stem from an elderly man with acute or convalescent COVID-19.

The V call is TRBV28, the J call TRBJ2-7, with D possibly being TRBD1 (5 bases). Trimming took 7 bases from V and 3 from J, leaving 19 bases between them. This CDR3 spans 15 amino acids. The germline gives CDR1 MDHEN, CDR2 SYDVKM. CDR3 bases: TGTGCCAGCATCATAAGGGGTGGGCTAATCTACGAGCAGTACTTC. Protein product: CASIIRGGLIYEQYF.

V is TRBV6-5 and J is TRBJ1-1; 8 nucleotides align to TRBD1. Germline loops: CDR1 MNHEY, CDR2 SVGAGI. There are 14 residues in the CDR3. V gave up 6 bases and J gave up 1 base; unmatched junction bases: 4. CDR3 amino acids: CASRPTGENTEAFF. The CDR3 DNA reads TGTGCCAGCAGGCCGACAGGGGAGAACACTGAAGCTTTCTTT.

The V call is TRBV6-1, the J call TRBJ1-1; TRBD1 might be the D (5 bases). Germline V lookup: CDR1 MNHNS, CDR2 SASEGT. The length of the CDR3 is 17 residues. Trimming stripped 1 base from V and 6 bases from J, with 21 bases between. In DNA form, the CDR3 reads TGTGCCAGCAGTGAAGGGGCTGGTGGCAGGGCGTACCCTGAAGCTTTCTTT. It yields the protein CASSEGAGGRAYPEAFF.

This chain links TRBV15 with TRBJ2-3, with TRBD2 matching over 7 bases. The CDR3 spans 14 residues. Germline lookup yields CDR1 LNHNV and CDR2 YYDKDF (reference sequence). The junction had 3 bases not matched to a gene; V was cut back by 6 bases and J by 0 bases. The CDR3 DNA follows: TGTGCCACCAGAGCTAGCGGTAGCACAGATACGCAGTATTTT. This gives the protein CATRASGSTDTQYF.

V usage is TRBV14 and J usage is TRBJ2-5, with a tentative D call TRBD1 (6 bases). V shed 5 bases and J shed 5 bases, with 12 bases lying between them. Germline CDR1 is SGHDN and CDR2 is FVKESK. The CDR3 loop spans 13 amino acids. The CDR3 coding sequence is TGTGCCAGCAGCAGGGGGATGAAGGAGACCCAGTACTTC. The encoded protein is CASSRGMKETQYF.

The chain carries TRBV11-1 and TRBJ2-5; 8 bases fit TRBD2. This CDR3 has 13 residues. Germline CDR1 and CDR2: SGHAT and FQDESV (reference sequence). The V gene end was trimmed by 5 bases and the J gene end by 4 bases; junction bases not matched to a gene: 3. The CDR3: CASSPAGGETQYF. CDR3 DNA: TGTGCCAGCAGCCCTGCGGGGGGAGAGACCCAGTACTTC.

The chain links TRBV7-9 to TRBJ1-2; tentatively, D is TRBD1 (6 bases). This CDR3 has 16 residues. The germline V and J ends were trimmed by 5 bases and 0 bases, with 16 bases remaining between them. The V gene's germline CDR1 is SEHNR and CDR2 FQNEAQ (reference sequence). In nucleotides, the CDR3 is TGTGCCAGCAGCGCCATTACAGGGATTACTAACTATGGCTACACCTTC. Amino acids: CASSAITGITNYGYTF.

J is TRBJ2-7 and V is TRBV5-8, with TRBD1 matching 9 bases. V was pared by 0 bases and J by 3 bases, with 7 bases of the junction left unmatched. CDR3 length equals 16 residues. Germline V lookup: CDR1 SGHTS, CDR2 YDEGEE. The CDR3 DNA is TGTGCCAGCAGCTTGGGCCGTGGGACAGGGTTCTACGAGCAGTACTTC. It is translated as CASSLGRGTGFYEQYF.

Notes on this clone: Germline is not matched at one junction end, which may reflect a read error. CDR3 loop: CASSRTGSVPVF. The CDR3 region has the DNA TGTGCCAGCAGTCGGACAGGGAGCGTCCCCGTGTTC. The V and J genes are TRBV6-5 and TRBJ2-7; 8 nucleotides match TRBD1. CDR3 length: 12 amino acids. Germline loops: CDR1 MNHEY, CDR2 SVGAGI.

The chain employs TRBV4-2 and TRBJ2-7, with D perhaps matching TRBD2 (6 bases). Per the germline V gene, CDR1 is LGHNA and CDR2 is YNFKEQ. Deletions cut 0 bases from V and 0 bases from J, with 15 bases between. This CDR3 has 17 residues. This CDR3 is CASSQEPWGTSSYEQYF. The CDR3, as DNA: TGTGCCAGCAGCCAAGAACCCTGGGGGACTTCCTCCTACGAGCAGTACTTC.

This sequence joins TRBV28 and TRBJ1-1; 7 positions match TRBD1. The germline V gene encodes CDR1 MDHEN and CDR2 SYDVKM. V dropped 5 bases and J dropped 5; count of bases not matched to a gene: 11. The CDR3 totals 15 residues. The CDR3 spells CASSLDMTGWTEAFF. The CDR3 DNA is TGTGCCAGCAGTCTGGACATGACAGGGTGGACTGAAGCTTTCTTT.

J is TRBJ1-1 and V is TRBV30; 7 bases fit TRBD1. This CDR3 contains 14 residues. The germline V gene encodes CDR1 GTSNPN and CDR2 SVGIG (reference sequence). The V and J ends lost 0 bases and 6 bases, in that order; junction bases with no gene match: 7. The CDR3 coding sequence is TGTGCCTGGAGTGTACTGGGGCAGGGGGCTGAAGCTTTCTTT. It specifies CAWSVLGQGAEAFF.

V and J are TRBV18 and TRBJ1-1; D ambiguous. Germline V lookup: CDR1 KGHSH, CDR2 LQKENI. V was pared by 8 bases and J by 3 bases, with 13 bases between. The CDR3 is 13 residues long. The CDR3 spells CASAEIRDTEAFF. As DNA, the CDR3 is TGTGCCAGCGCGGAAATCCGGGACACTGAAGCTTTCTTT.

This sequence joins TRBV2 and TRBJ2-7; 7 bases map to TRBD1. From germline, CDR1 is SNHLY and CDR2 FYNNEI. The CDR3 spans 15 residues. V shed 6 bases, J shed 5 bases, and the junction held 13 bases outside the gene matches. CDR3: CASRETGFGHDEQYF. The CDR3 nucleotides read TGTGCCAGCAGGGAGACAGGGTTCGGACACGACGAGCAGTACTTC. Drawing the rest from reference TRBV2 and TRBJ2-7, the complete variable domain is EPEVTQTPSHQVTQMGQEVILRCVPISNHLYFYWYRQILGQKVEFLVSFYNNEISEKSEIFDDQFSVERPDGSNFTLKIRSTKLEDSAMYFCASRETGFGHDEQYFGPGTRLTVT.

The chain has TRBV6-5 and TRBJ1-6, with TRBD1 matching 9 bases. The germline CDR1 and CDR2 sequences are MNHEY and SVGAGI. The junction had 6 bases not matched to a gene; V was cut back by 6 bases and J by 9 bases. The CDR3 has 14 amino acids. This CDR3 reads CASSRDRDGSPLHF. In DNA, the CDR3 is TGTGCCAGCAGCCGGGACAGGGACGGTTCACCCCTCCACTTT.

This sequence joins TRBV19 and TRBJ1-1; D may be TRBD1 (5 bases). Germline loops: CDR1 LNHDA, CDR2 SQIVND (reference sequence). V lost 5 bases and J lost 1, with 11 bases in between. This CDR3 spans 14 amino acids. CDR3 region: CASSAGGGNTEAFF. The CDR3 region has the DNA TGTGCCAGTAGTGCCGGGGGGGGGAACACTGAAGCTTTCTTT.

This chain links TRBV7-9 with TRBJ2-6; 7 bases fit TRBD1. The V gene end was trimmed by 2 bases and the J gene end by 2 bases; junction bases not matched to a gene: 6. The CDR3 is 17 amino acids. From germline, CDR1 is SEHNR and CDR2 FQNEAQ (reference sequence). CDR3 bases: TGTGCCAGCAGCTTAAATTACAGGGGAGCTGGGGCCAACGTCCTGACTTTC. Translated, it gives CASSLNYRGAGANVLTF.

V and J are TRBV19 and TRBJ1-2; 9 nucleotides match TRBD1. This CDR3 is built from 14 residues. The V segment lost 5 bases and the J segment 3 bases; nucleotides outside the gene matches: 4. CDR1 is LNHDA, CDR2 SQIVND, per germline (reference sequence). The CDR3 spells CASSFGTGYYGYTF. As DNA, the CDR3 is TGTGCCAGTAGTTTCGGGACAGGGTACTATGGCTACACCTTC.

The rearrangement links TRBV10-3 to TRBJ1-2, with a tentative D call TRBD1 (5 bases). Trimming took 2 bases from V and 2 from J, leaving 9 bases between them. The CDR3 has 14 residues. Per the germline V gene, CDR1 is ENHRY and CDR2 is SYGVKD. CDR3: CAISERQGNYGYTF. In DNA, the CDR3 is TGTGCCATCAGTGAGCGGCAGGGAAACTATGGCTACACCTTC.

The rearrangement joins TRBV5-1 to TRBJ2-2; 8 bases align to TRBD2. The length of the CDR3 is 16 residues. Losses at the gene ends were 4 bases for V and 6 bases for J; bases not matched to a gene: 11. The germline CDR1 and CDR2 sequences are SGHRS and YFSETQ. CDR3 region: CASSPQVAGKSGELFF. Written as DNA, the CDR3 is TGCGCCAGCAGCCCCCAAGTAGCGGGAAAGTCCGGGGAGCTGTTTTTT.

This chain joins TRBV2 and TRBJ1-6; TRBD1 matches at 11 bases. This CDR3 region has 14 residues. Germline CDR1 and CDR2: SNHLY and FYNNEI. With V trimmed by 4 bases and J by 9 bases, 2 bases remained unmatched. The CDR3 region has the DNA TGTGCCAGCAGTGGGGACAGGGGGGCTTCACCCCTCCACTTT. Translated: CASSGDRGASPLHF.

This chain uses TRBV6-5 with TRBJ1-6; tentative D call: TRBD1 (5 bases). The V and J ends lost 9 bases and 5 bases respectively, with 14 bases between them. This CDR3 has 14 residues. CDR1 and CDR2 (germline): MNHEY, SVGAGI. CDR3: CASGIGGNNSPLHF. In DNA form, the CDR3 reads TGTGCCAGTGGGATCGGGGGGAATAATTCACCCCTCCACTTT.